This record concerns one T cell receptor (beta chain) sequence. Its antigen remains unidentified. There are no base qualities to consult, and no much larger clone falls within one base. Using the deep immunoSEQ assay, multiplex PCR amplified TCR CDR3 regions from genomic DNA. For each cell subset, the extracted genomic DNA was distributed evenly across all wells of several immunoSEQ 96-well plates, and each plate served as one replicate. Each replicate PCR for sorted subsets received roughly 200 ng genomic DNA, equal to about 30,000 T cell genomes. Purified libraries were quantified with a Qubit 3.0 fluorometer, sized on a Bioanalyzer 2100, and re-quantified with the KAPA Library Quantification kit. A separate single-read 150-cycle Illumina NextSeq 550 flow cell was used to sequence each immunoSEQ 96-well plate. The original methods were these. Because the immunoSEQ output included only junctional sequences and no quality scores, the filtering could not be the same as the filtering used for full-length reads. Sequences were annotated with PyIR, a Python wrapper for IgBLAST v1.9, and V/J genes and CDR3 were assigned using IMGT germline references. Any read was removed if the V/J assignment was weak (E-value above 1e-6), the CDR3 was missing, or the read contained stop codons, out-of-frame junctions, or ambiguous translated residues. V3J clonotypes were defined as sequences sharing the same inferred V gene, J gene, and CDR3 amino acid sequence. To compute the percentage overlap between repertoires, the number of shared unique clonotypes was divided by the size of the smaller repertoire. RTK rarefaction, the Chao1 estimator, and Recon v2.1 estimates of unobserved clonotypes were used to assess repertoire richness. OLGA was used to compute generation probabilities for all TCRbeta clonotypes that the gDNA method yielded from a few donors. Held by TCRdb, this immuneACCESS table contains in-frame sequences only and omits some clones. Under half of the omission traces to an unresolved V gene where checked; the cause of the rest is unknown. The V and J calls and clone size are taken from that table; D and trimming were inferred from the DNA. For this sample the table gives 2 million to 2.5 million clones, of which 85% to 95% were detected only once. The top ten clonotypes cover around 0.35% of the sample.

The donors were healthy, HIV-negative adults who had no recently reported acute infections or vaccinations. Every donor was a Caucasian adult residing in Nashville, Tennessee, USA. CD4+ T cells were enriched by magnetic negative selection, after which naive cells were positively selected on CD45RA and the negative fraction was taken as the memory subset. Blood was collected by leukapheresis, and PBMCs were isolated by Ficoll-Histopaque density gradient centrifugation and then cryopreserved in liquid nitrogen vapor phase. Purity and quantity of every magnetically sorted T cell population were checked by analytical flow cytometry. Each sorted fraction had its genomic DNA isolated and then quantified by UV absorbance on a Nanodrop 2000c. The data were obtained in a study of shared clonotypes between healthy human individuals (dated by TCRdb to 2019 to 2021). A note on the overall study: A couple of women and a few men aged 18 to 49 years were included in the cohort. For each donor, CD4 naive and CD4 memory were each run on three plates, CD8 naive on two plates, and CD8 memory on one plate. The study deeply sequenced blood TCR repertoires of five healthy adults to estimate repertoire size and the extent of clonotype sharing between individuals. Libraries were prepared and TCR repertoires were sequenced by different laboratories using diverse techniques, in order to increase sequencing depth and limit assay-specific biases. Each donor's leukapheresis produced roughly between roughly 0.9 and 9 billion PBMCs.

General findings and caveats noted by the study authors: Sampling was restricted to blood, and TCR repertoires in tissues likely differ from the TCR repertoires found in blood. Across several donors, approximately 4.6% of naive CD4, roughly 3.4% of naive CD8, 2% to 2.5% of memory CD4, and 0.3% to 0.45% of memory CD8 clonotypes were shared. Clonotypes shared by all four sorted-subset donors showed higher generation probabilities than non-shared clonotypes. Estimated clonotype richness was generally larger for naive than for memory subsets. Because the study included a small number of donors, the genetic and exposure-history diversity represented was limited. Rarefaction of sorted-subset datasets indicated incomplete sequencing despite the large sequencing depth. Pairwise subsampling led to the expectation that sequencing depth would affect the degree of clonotype sharing among donors.

From cysteine to phenylalanine, the CDR3 is 15 amino acids long. Just CDR3 DNA is preserved here, 45 bases in frame from base 1. Between the V and J ends, shortened by 7 bases and 1 base respectively, the junction contains 14 bases. Via the germline V gene (reference sequence), CDR1 is WNHNN and CDR2 SYGVQD. The sequenced sample was naive CD4+ T cells from PBMCs. Interpreted using the paper, the cell subset or site label stands for: CD45RA+ positively selected. The receptor was derived from a man younger than 30 in good health. Some clones in this sample may be carry-over from other donors' samples. The V and J genes are TRBV10-1 and TRBJ2-1; the D gene assignment is perhaps TRBD1 or TRBD2, with each matching 6 bases. The nucleotides are TGCGCCAGCAAAGGAAGGGGGGCTTCCTACAATGAGCAGTTCTTC. Translation gives CASKGRGASYNEQFF.